This T cell receptor (beta chain) was sequenced during a study of cytomegalovirus exposure and HLA in healthy donors. From germline, CDR1 is SGHDT and CDR2 YYEEEE. Trimming removed 3 bases from V and 5 bases from J; junction bases left unmatched: 12. The CDR3 has 17 residues. Only in-frame clones appear in the TCRdb table, and some are missing; sequencing was by immunoSEQ multiplex PCR. The sample records hundreds of thousands of clones, approximately 90% being singletons. Material: PBMCs. The receptor was derived from a woman aged 18-29 years in good health and CMV-seronegative. The chain has TRBV5-6 and TRBJ2-1; TRBD1 matches at 9 bases. The CDR3 loop reads CASSSYLRDRVHNEQFF. Here the CDR3 DNA reads TGTGCCAGCAGCTCCTACCTCCGGGACAGGGTTCACAATGAGCAGTTCTTC.